The 29 T cell receptor beta chains presented below share a single source sample, sequenced in a study of shared clonotypes between healthy human individuals. The protocol was immunoSEQ multiplex PCR, while the TCRdb copy is restricted to in-frame clones and leaves out a portion. Here the sample spans 2 million to 2.5 million clones, more than 85% being singletons. Source material: naive CD4+ T cells from PBMCs. Subset indicated: CD45RA+ positively selected. These receptors came from a man aged 18-30 years in good health. Some clones in this sample may be carry-over from other donors' samples.

This chain links TRBV7-9 with TRBJ1-2; D remains unclear. The CDR3 is 13 residues long. V lost 5 bases to trimming and J lost 7 bases, with 14 bases between them. Germline lookup yields CDR1 SEHNR and CDR2 FQNEAQ (reference sequence). In nucleotides, the CDR3 is TGTGCCAGCAGCCCTAAGGGCGGTGCTGGCTACACCTTC. It translates to CASSPKGGAGYTF.

Remarks on this clone: Other DNA sequences in this specimen translate into the identical CDR3. The chain employs TRBV7-9 and TRBJ2-7; 9 bases are a match to TRBD1. CDR1 is SEHNR, CDR2 FQNEAQ, per germline (reference sequence). Trimming took 1 base from V and 5 from J; bases not matched to a gene: 3. The CDR3 runs to 14 residues. Here the CDR3 DNA reads TGTGCCAGCAGCTTAGGGGGACAGGGCCACGAGCAGTACTTC. This codes for CASSLGGQGHEQYF.

V and J are TRBV11-1 and TRBJ1-1; D not certain. Per the germline V gene, CDR1 is SGHAT and CDR2 is FQDESV (reference sequence). V lost 4 bases and J 8 bases, leaving 11 bases between the germline ends. This CDR3 contains 12 residues. The CDR3 region has the DNA TGTGCCAGCAGCTCCATTTTCATGGAAGCTTTCTTT. Protein sequence: CASSSIFMEAFF.

This sequence joins TRBV7-9 and TRBJ2-6, with 8 bases that match TRBD1. V was pared by 6 bases and J by 1 base, with 2 bases of the junction left unmatched. The CDR3 sequence is 15 residues long. Germline CDR1 is SEHNR and CDR2 is FQNEAQ (reference sequence). In nucleotides, the CDR3 is TGTGCCAGCAGTAGGACAGGGTCTGGGGCCAACGTCCTGACTTTC. Translated: CASSRTGSGANVLTF.

This chain uses TRBV19 with TRBJ2-7; D not resolved. Germline V lookup: CDR1 LNHDA, CDR2 SQIVND (reference sequence). The CDR3 covers 17 residues. V lost 6 bases and J lost 9, with 30 bases in between. For the CDR3, the DNA is TGTGCCAGTAGATTACGCGGACGGGTGGCTTCCTCAGAGCGGCAGTACTTC. Protein sequence: CASRLRGRVASSERQYF.

This clone appeared a single time. The rearrangement uses TRBV7-9 and TRBJ1-1; D is unresolved. Per the germline V gene, CDR1 is SEHNR and CDR2 is FQNEAQ (reference sequence). CDR3 size: 13 residues. The germline V and J ends were trimmed by 2 bases and 4 bases, with 8 bases remaining between them. The CDR3 DNA reads as TGTGCCAGCAGCTTAACATTTAGCACTGAAGCTTTCTTT. Translated, it gives CASSLTFSTEAFF.

The CDR3, as DNA: TGTGCCAGCAGCTTGGGTGTCATGAACACTGAAGCTTTCTTT. Its translation: CASSLGVMNTEAFF. This chain uses TRBV5-8 with TRBJ1-1; no firm D call. V was shortened by 0 bases and J by 0 bases, with 6 bases between the two germline ends. The CDR3 is made up of 14 amino acids. The germline V gene encodes CDR1 SGHTS and CDR2 YDEGEE.

This chain connects TRBV7-2 to TRBJ2-5, with a weak D call TRBD1 (5 bases). Between the trimmed V and J ends, which lost 1 base and 2 bases, there was a span of 14 bases. This CDR3 spans 16 amino acids. Germline CDR1 SGHTA, CDR2 FQGNSA. The CDR3 loop reads CASSLGGTTPQETQYF. The DNA for the CDR3 is TGTGCCAGCAGCTTAGGGGGCACCACCCCACAAGAGACCCAGTACTTC. Together with reference TRBV7-2 and TRBJ2-5, the CDR3 gives the full variable domain: GAGVSQSPSNKVTEKGKDVELRCDPISGHTALYWYRQSLGQGLEFLIYFQGNSAPDKSGLPSDRFSAERTGGSVSTLTIQRTQQEDSAVYLCASSLGGTTPQETQYFGPGTRLLVL.

The chain joins TRBV27 to TRBJ1-3; D unclear. This CDR3 contains 14 residues. Between the trimmed V and J ends, which lost 6 bases and 2 bases, there was a span of 11 bases. The germline V gene encodes CDR1 MNHEY and CDR2 SMNVEV (reference sequence). The CDR3 here is CASSSALAGNTIYF. CDR3 nucleotide sequence: TGTGCCAGCAGCTCCGCCTTGGCTGGAAACACCATATATTTT.

This chain joins TRBV9 and TRBJ1-1; D not certain. Trimming cost V 4 bases and J 1 base, with 14 bases left between them. Germline CDR1 and CDR2: SGDLS and YYNGEE. The length of the CDR3 is 15 residues. CDR3 protein: CASSPTPSGNTEAFF. CDR3 sequence (DNA): TGTGCCAGCAGCCCCACCCCTTCGGGGAACACTGAAGCTTTCTTT.

Only a few counts were recorded for this clone. This rearrangement joins TRBV4-1 to TRBJ1-5; D may be TRBD1 (6 bases). The CDR3 has 16 amino acids. Trimming stripped 4 bases from V and 3 bases from J, with 16 bases between. CDR1 and CDR2 (germline): MGHRA, YSYEKL. The CDR3 protein is CASSPEGGNANQPQHF. CDR3 DNA sequence: TGCGCCAGCAGCCCCGAGGGGGGGAACGCCAATCAGCCCCAGCATTTT.

The chain's CDR3 is CAISVYGFSGNTIYF. CDR3 DNA: TGTGCCATCAGTGTCTATGGATTCTCTGGAAACACCATATATTTT. The rearrangement uses TRBV10-3 and TRBJ1-3; D remains ambiguous. The V gene lost 4 bases and the J gene lost 0 bases, with 10 bases spanning the gap. Germline values: CDR1 ENHRY, CDR2 SYGVKD. This CDR3 is built from 15 residues.

The chain couples TRBV5-8 to TRBJ1-1, with 7 bases fitting TRBD1. Trimming cost V 5 bases and J 2 bases; bases outside gene matches: 15. Per the germline V gene, CDR1 is SGHTS and CDR2 is YDEGEE. The CDR3 extends over 17 amino acids. CDR3 sequence: CASREGWKGALNTEAFF. The CDR3, as DNA: TGTGCCAGCAGGGAGGGCTGGAAGGGGGCCTTAAACACTGAAGCTTTCTTT.

The sample holds one count of this clone. The chain employs TRBV6-1 and TRBJ1-5; no clear D gene. Trimming removed 3 bases from V and 3 bases from J, with 15 bases in between. The CDR3 consists of 16 residues. Germline-derived CDR1 and CDR2 are MNHNS and SASEGT. Here the CDR3 reads CASSDELFGLNQPQHF. The CDR3 DNA is TGTGCCAGCAGTGATGAGTTATTCGGGCTCAATCAGCCCCAGCATTTT.

This clone has a handful of counts. The V gene is TRBV28, the J gene TRBJ1-4, with D possibly matching TRBD1 (6 bases). Trimming removed 5 bases at V and 8 bases at J, with 9 bases between. CDR3 length: 12 residues. CDR1 is MDHEN and CDR2 is SYDVKM in the germline V gene. The CDR3 DNA sequence: TGTGCCAGCAGTGAGACAGGCGAAAAACTGTTTTTT. Protein product: CASSETGEKLFF.

The chain uses TRBV4-2 and TRBJ2-7, with 7 bases fitting TRBD1. The CDR3 extends over 15 amino acids. Germline V gene sequence: CDR1 LGHNA, CDR2 YNFKEQ. V was pared by 6 bases and J by 3 bases, with 11 bases of the junction left unmatched. The DNA for the CDR3 is TGTGCCAGCAGTCCTTCCTGGGACAGCTTCTACGAGCAGTACTTC. This sequence encodes CASSPSWDSFYEQYF.

The rearrangement links TRBV5-6 to TRBJ2-4; the match to TRBD2 covers 13 bases. V lost 3 bases, J lost 1 base, and 1 base stayed unmatched. Per the germline V gene, CDR1 is SGHDT and CDR2 is YYEEEE. CDR3 size: 16 residues. The CDR3 loop reads CASSWTSGSAKNIQYF. As DNA, the CDR3 is TGTGCCAGCAGCTGGACTAGCGGGAGCGCCAAAAACATTCAGTACTTC.

This clone was counted a single time. The chain employs TRBV27 and TRBJ2-7; D tentatively reads TRBD1 or TRBD2 (5 bases each). Trimming cost V 6 bases and J 6 bases, with 21 bases left between them. CDR1 and CDR2 from the germline V gene are MNHEY and SMNVEV (reference sequence). This CDR3 contains 15 residues. The CDR3 DNA reads TGTGCCAGCAGCGCGAAGGGACGTCTCCCTCCCGAGCAGTACTTC. Protein product: CASSAKGRLPPEQYF.

The chain links TRBV19 to TRBJ2-7; 9 bases fit TRBD1. The CDR3 extends over 14 amino acids. The germline gives CDR1 LNHDA, CDR2 SQIVND (reference sequence). J gave up 6 bases and V 4 bases, and 7 bases lay outside the gene matches. CDR3 loop: CASSTTGGGPEQYF. The CDR3 coding sequence is TGTGCCAGTAGTACGACAGGGGGGGGTCCCGAGCAGTACTTC.

The chain recombines TRBV2 with TRBJ2-5; 11 bases match TRBD2. This CDR3 is built from 14 residues. After removal of 4 bases from V and 9 bases from J, the junction contained 7 bases not matched to a gene. Germline V lookup: CDR1 SNHLY, CDR2 FYNNEI. This chain's CDR3 is CASSGSGRAAAQYF. CDR3 sequence (DNA): TGTGCCAGCAGTGGTAGCGGGAGGGCCGCGGCCCAGTACTTC.

The chain combines TRBV11-2 with TRBJ2-7, with 8 bases matching TRBD1. Trimming cost V 5 bases and J 1 base; bases outside gene matches: 7. In germline, CDR1 is SGHAT, CDR2 FQNNGV. The CDR3 extends over 15 amino acids. The CDR3 DNA is TGTGCCAGCAGCCCCCGGGACAGGATTTCCTACGAGCAGTACTTC. Translation gives CASSPRDRISYEQYF.

This chain joins TRBV6-5 and TRBJ1-1, with 8 positions matching TRBD1. Losses at the gene ends were 10 bases for V and 6 bases for J; bases not matched to a gene: 16. The germline V gene has CDR1 MNHEY and CDR2 SVGAGI. This CDR3 is built from 15 residues. The CDR3 sequence: CATFPFTGGKAEAFF. CDR3 bases: TGTGCCACCTTTCCATTCACAGGGGGTAAGGCTGAAGCTTTCTTT.

On this clone: The same CDR3 can be traced to other DNA sequences in this sample. The chain uses TRBV5-1 and TRBJ1-1; D is ambiguous. Germline loops: CDR1 SGHRS, CDR2 YFSETQ. V lost 4 bases and J 1 base, leaving 11 bases between the germline ends. This CDR3 is 14 amino acids long. CDR3 bases: TGCGCCAGCAGCCCGGACCGACCGAACACTGAAGCTTTCTTT. Amino acids: CASSPDRPNTEAFF.

The chain carries TRBV25-1 and TRBJ1-1; D not resolved. The CDR3 loop spans 11 amino acids. V lost 0 bases to trimming and J lost 7 bases, with 3 bases between them. CDR1 is MGHDK and CDR2 is SYGVNS in the germline V gene. In nucleotides, the CDR3 is TGTGCCAGCAGTGAATACCTTGAAGCTTTCTTT. The encoded protein is CASSEYLEAFF.

This clone was seen just once. The chain recombines TRBV5-1 with TRBJ2-6; D unclear. The ends were cut back, 6 bases at V and 2 bases at J, with 9 bases in the middle. CDR1 is SGHRS, CDR2 YFSETQ, per germline. CDR3 length: 14 amino acids. The CDR3 DNA reads TGCGCCAGCAAGGCTACCGCTGGGGCCAACGTCCTGACTTTC. This translates into CASKATAGANVLTF.

About this clone: Different DNA sequences within this sample yield the same CDR3. This sequence joins TRBV5-1 and TRBJ2-7; 8 positions agree with TRBD1. V dropped 3 bases and J dropped 1; count of bases not matched to a gene: 3. Germline-derived CDR1 and CDR2 are SGHRS and YFSETQ. This CDR3 is built from 14 residues. The CDR3 reads CASSSQGASYEQYF. CDR3 nucleotides: TGCGCCAGCAGCTCGCAGGGGGCATCCTACGAGCAGTACTTC. The full variable domain, completed using reference TRBV5-1 and TRBJ2-7, is KAGVTQTPRYLIKTRGQQVTLSCSPISGHRSVSWYQQTPGQGLQFLFEYFSETQRNKGNFPGRFSGRQFSNSRSEMNVSTLELGDSALYLCASSSQGASYEQYFGPGTRLTVT.

The chain links TRBV14 to TRBJ2-7, with 8 bases that match TRBD1. Germline V gives CDR1 SGHDN, CDR2 FVKESK. The CDR3 covers 15 residues. The V and J ends lost 1 base and 3 bases, in that order; junction bases with no gene match: 5. In nucleotides, the CDR3 is TGTGCCAGCAGCCAAGGGGACAGGAGCATCTACGAGCAGTACTTC. This sequence encodes CASSQGDRSIYEQYF.

The genes are TRBV28 and TRBJ2-3, with 11 positions matching TRBD1. Trimming removed 2 bases from V and 2 bases from J; junction bases left unmatched: 6. CDR3 length: 17 residues. The germline CDR1 and CDR2 sequences are MDHEN and SYDVKM. In DNA form, the CDR3 reads TGTGCCAGCAGTTTAACGGGGGACAGGGGGTCCACAGATACGCAGTATTTT. Translating gives CASSLTGDRGSTDTQYF. The whole variable domain, remainder taken from reference TRBV28 and TRBJ2-3, is DVKVTQSSRYLVKRTGEKVFLECVQDMDHENMFWYRQDPGLGLRLIYFSYDVKMKEKGDIPEGYSVSREKKERFSLILESASTNQTSMYLCASSLTGDRGSTDTQYFGPGTRLTVL.

The chain is built from TRBV7-3 and TRBJ2-1; TRBD2 agrees at 10 bases. The germline V gene has CDR1 SGHTA and CDR2 FQGTGA. The CDR3 sequence is 15 residues long. With V trimmed by 5 bases and J by 9 bases, 10 bases remained unmatched. DNA for the CDR3: TGTGCCAGCAGCCTGCTAGCGGGAGAAAGGGGTGAGCAGTTCTTC. It yields the protein CASSLLAGERGEQFF.